A selection of T cell receptor beta chains follows, all from one sample in a study of regulatory T cells in long-lasting Graves disease. TCRdb used MiXCR to reprocess the multiplex PCR reads, holding one entry per CDR3 protein. The data show around 450,000 distinct CDR3 sequences, 14% to 15% seen once. These data also featured in a second study, about T cells in Graves' hyperthyroidism and ophthalmopathy.

This specimen consisted of peripheral blood mononuclear cells (PBMCs), obtained at new diagnosis, from a patient treated with antithyroid drugs. These receptor sequences come from a woman in her 40s with Graves disease. Each CDR3 is given with its conserved first and last residue. Each record gives: CDR3 protein, CDR3 DNA, clone size, CDR3 length, V gene, J gene, D gene. A D gene is named only where the DNA matches it firmly. Rows give clone size only sometimes, using once, few, many, or a class for an expanded clone.

CASSLGLAGESDTQYF	TGTGCCAGCAGCCTTGGACTAGCGGGAGAGTCAGATACGCAGTATTTT	many	16	TRBV11-1	TRBJ2-3	TRBD2
CSARDVTGVTEAFF	TGCAGTGCTAGAGATGTGACAGGGGTTACTGAAGCTTTCTTT	many	14	TRBV20-1	TRBJ1-1	TRBD1
CASSEREVLNTEAFF	TGTGCCAGCAGTGAGCGTGAGGTTTTGAACACTGAAGCTTTCTTT	many	15	TRBV28	TRBJ1-1	-
CASSKQGQGYEQYF	TGTGCCAGCAGCAAACAAGGACAGGGTTACGAGCAGTACTTC	many	14	TRBV9	TRBJ2-7	TRBD1
CASSNKGGPYEQYF	TGTGCCAGTAGTAACAAGGGGGGCCCCTACGAGCAGTACTTC	-	14	TRBV19	TRBJ2-7	-
CASSLRAQLAGYEQYF	TGTGCCAGTAGTCTTCGGGCCCAGCTAGCGGGCTACGAGCAGTACTTC	many	16	TRBV19	TRBJ2-7	TRBD2
CASSLGASGLYNEQFF	TGTGCCAGCAGTTTAGGAGCTAGCGGTTTGTATAATGAGCAGTTCTTC	many	16	TRBV12-3/TRBV12-4	TRBJ2-1	TRBD2
CSASLNEQFF	TGCAGTGCTAGTCTCAATGAGCAGTTCTTC	many	10	TRBV20-1	TRBJ2-1	-
CATSDPGTDSNQPQHF	TGTGCCACCAGTGATCCCGGGACAGATAGCAATCAGCCCCAGCATTTT	many	16	TRBV24-1	TRBJ1-5	TRBD1
CASSLQGRDQPQHF	TGTGCCAGCAGCTTACAGGGACGGGATCAGCCCCAGCATTTT	many	14	TRBV7-9	TRBJ1-5	-
CASSPTSGNYNEQLF	TGTGCCAGTAGCCCGACTAGCGGTAACTACAATGAGCAGCTCTTC	once	15	TRBV19	TRBJ2-1	TRBD2
CASSPEAGPLYGYTF	TGTGCCAGCAGCCCCGAGGCAGGGCCCCTCTATGGCTACACCTTC	-	15	TRBV3-1	TRBJ1-2	-
CASRRASGNFEQFF	TGTGCCAGCAGGAGGGCTAGCGGGAACTTTGAGCAGTTCTTC	many	14	TRBV7-2	TRBJ2-1	TRBD2
CASSRRGTSGRYNEQFF	TGTGCCAGCAGCCGGCGTGGGACTAGCGGGCGCTACAATGAGCAGTTCTTC	-	17	TRBV4-2	TRBJ2-1	TRBD2
CSARDIGTNNEQFF	TGCAGTGCTAGAGATATCGGGACTAACAATGAGCAGTTCTTC	few	14	TRBV20-1	TRBJ2-1	TRBD2
CASRNRDRNTEAFF	TGTGCCAGCAGGAACCGGGACAGGAACACTGAAGCTTTCTTT	few	14	TRBV11-3	TRBJ1-1	TRBD1
CATLRTPRATGVGTGELFF	TGTGCCACCTTACGTACACCCCGGGCGACGGGAGTTGGCACCGGGGAGCTGTTTTTT	few	19	TRBV19	TRBJ2-2	-
CASSLALVGAEAFF	TGTGCCAGCAGCTTAGCATTGGTAGGGGCTGAAGCTTTCTTT	-	14	TRBV7-9	TRBJ1-1	-
CASSLNSYPLMNTEAFF	TGTGCCAGCAGTTTAAACAGTTACCCTTTGATGAACACTGAAGCTTTCTTT	many	17	TRBV28	TRBJ1-1	-
CASSYSTLAGGPYEQYF	TGTGCCAGCAGTTACTCGACACTAGCGGGAGGGCCTTACGAGCAGTACTTC	few	17	TRBV6-2/TRBV6-3	TRBJ2-7	TRBD2
CASSPHHLYEQYF	TGTGCCAGCAGTCCCCACCACTTATACGAGCAGTACTTC	many	13	TRBV6-1	TRBJ2-7	-
CASSLRMEGWTEAFF	TGTGCCAGCAGTTTAAGGATGGAGGGATGGACTGAAGCTTTCTTT	many	15	TRBV28	TRBJ1-1	-
CASSGNTGGRVNEQFF	TGTGCCAGCTCCGGGAATACCGGCGGGAGGGTCAATGAGCAGTTCTTC	many	16	TRBV12-3/TRBV12-4	TRBJ2-1	TRBD2
CASSLAAGDTYEQYF	TGTGCCAGCAGCTTAGCGGCAGGGGACACCTACGAGCAGTACTTC	many	15	TRBV11-2	TRBJ2-7	-
CASGPDSGGSDTQYF	TGTGCTAGTGGTCCTGACTCAGGGGGCTCAGATACGCAGTATTTT	many	15	TRBV12-5	TRBJ2-3	TRBD1
CSATGTSGSYEQYF	TGCAGTGCCACCGGGACTAGCGGATCCTACGAGCAGTACTTC	many	14	TRBV20-1	TRBJ2-7	TRBD2
CASSSLWGLAGNMYQETQYF	TGTGCCAGCAGCTCCTTATGGGGGCTAGCGGGGAATATGTACCAAGAGACCCAGTACTTC	-	20	TRBV12-3/TRBV12-4	TRBJ2-5	TRBD2
CASAPGLEDSPLHF	TGTGCCAGCGCCCCGGGCCTAGAGGATTCACCCCTCCACTTT	many	14	TRBV27	TRBJ1-6	-
CSARETGLYQPQHF	TGCAGTGCTAGAGAGACAGGGCTATATCAGCCCCAGCATTTT	many	14	TRBV20-1	TRBJ1-5	TRBD1
CASSYLVGAGNYEQYF	TGTGCCAGCAGTTACCTCGTCGGAGCGGGAAACTACGAGCAGTACTTC	few	16	TRBV6-2/TRBV6-3	TRBJ2-7	TRBD2
CASSPTSRETQYF	TGTGCCAGCAGTCCGACTAGTCGCGAGACCCAGTACTTC	many	13	TRBV6-1	TRBJ2-5	-
CASRPSQVETQHF	TGTGCCAGCAGACCTAGCCAGGTAGAGACCCAGCACTTC	-	13	TRBV27	TRBJ2-5	-
CSAWATISGTQYF	TGCAGTGCCTGGGCGACTATTTCGGGGACCCAGTACTTC	many	13	TRBV20-1	TRBJ2-5	-
CASSLGPSYGYTF	TGTGCCAGCAGTTTAGGCCCATCCTATGGCTACACCTTC	many	13	TRBV28	TRBJ1-2	-
CASSPRGTESSYEQYF	TGTGCCAGCTCACCACGGGGGACCGAGAGCTCCTACGAGCAGTACTTC	many	16	TRBV18	TRBJ2-7	-
CASSFGWLGNTIYF	TGTGCCAGCAGTTTCGGATGGCTTGGAAACACCATATATTTT	-	14	TRBV12-3/TRBV12-4	TRBJ1-3	-
CASSLMAGEDIQYF	TGTGCCAGCAGTTTGATGGCGGGAGAGGACATTCAGTACTTC	-	14	TRBV28	TRBJ2-4	TRBD2
CASSLSARGRADTQYF	TGTGCCAGCAGCTTATCAGCCAGGGGGCGTGCAGATACGCAGTATTTT	many	16	TRBV11-2	TRBJ2-3	TRBD1
CASSFNPNMDSSGNTIYF	TGTGCCAGCAGTTTCAACCCAAATATGGACAGTAGCGGAAACACCATATATTTT	few	18	TRBV28	TRBJ1-3	-
CASSASGTEAFF	TGTGCCAGCAGTGCCTCAGGTACTGAAGCTTTCTTT	few	12	TRBV28	TRBJ1-1	-
CASSLAGGTWSYEQYF	TGTGCCAGCAGCTTGGCCGGTGGGACATGGTCCTACGAGCAGTACTTC	many	16	TRBV7-2	TRBJ2-7	-
CASRLPWLGQYF	TGTGCCAGCAGGCTGCCCTGGCTAGGGCAGTACTTC	many	12	TRBV6-1	TRBJ2-7	-
CASSPPVSAEAFF	TGTGCCAGCTCACCACCGGTCTCGGCTGAAGCTTTCTTT	many	13	TRBV18	TRBJ1-1	-
CASSSGTGPNTGELFF	TGTGCCAGCAGCTCAGGGACAGGGCCGAACACCGGGGAGCTGTTTTTT	-	16	TRBV14	TRBJ2-2	TRBD1
CGSSTDRGTYNEQFF	TGTGGCAGCAGCACGGACAGGGGCACCTACAATGAGCAGTTCTTC	many	15	TRBV12-3/TRBV12-4	TRBJ2-1	TRBD1
CASEGNYGYTF	TGTGCCAGCGAGGGTAACTATGGCTACACCTTC	many	11	TRBV6-2/TRBV6-3	TRBJ1-2	-
CASSLASREVYEQYF	TGTGCCAGCAGCTTAGCTTCGCGGGAAGTCTACGAGCAGTACTTC	many	15	TRBV7-9	TRBJ2-7	-
CASSDGRTGETQYF	TGTGCCAGCAGTGACGGAAGGACTGGAGAGACCCAGTACTTC	many	14	TRBV2	TRBJ2-5	-
CSAASQGNSNQPQHF	TGCAGTGCCGCTAGCCAAGGGAATAGCAATCAGCCCCAGCATTTT	many	15	TRBV20-1	TRBJ1-5	-
CSVGTGDYNEQFF	TGCAGCGTTGGGACAGGGGACTACAATGAGCAGTTCTTC	few	13	TRBV29-1	TRBJ2-1	TRBD1
CASSEVGTGPHRSGANVLTF	TGTGCCAGCAGTGAAGTGGGGACAGGGCCTCATCGCTCTGGGGCCAACGTCCTGACTTTC	many	20	TRBV2	TRBJ2-6	TRBD1